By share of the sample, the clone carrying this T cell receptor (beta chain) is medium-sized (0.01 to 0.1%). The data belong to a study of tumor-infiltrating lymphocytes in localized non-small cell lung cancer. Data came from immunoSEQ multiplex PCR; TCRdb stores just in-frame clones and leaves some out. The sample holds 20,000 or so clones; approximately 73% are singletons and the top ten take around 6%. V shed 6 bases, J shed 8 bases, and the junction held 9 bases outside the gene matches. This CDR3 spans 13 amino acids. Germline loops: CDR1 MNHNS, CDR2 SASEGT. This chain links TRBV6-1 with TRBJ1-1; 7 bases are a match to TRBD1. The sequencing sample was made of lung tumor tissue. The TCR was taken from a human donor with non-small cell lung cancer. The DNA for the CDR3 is TGTGCCAGCAGCACCTATCCGGGACAGGAAGCTTTCTTT. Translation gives CASSTYPGQEAFF.